Listed below are T cell receptor beta chains from one sample, sequenced in a study of T cell repertoires in cytomegalovirus infection. TCRdb passed the reads through MiXCR, listing each CDR3 protein once. Altogether roughly 990,000 distinct CDR3 sequences are present, approximately 31% being singletons, with the ten largest covering 10% to 15%. Antigens of these TCRs are unknown. The specimen was cultured CD8+ T cells from PBMCs, collected from culture after CMV antigen stimulation. The origin of the receptors is a human donor in good health (CMV status not recorded). Some clones in this sample may be carry-over from other donors' samples. The CDR3 runs from the conserved cysteine through the conserved F or W. A D gene is named only where the DNA matches it firmly. Clone size is stated in some rows and not others, as once, few, many or a class when expanded.

V gene,J gene,clone size,D gene,CDR3 protein,CDR3 DNA
TRBV19,TRBJ1-1,few,NA,CASSISSQGSTEAFF,TGTGCCAGTAGTATAAGTAGTCAGGGGTCCACTGAAGCTTTCTTT
TRBV27,TRBJ1-4,NA,NA,CASSSSTPMGEKLFF,TGTGCCAGCAGTTCCTCTACCCCAATGGGTGAAAAACTGTTTTTT
TRBV2,TRBJ2-7,few,NA,CASSNPGDSYEQYF,TGTGCCAGCAGTAATCCAGGGGACTCCTACGAGCAGTACTTC
TRBV9,TRBJ2-3,NA,NA,CASSSQGSRSTDTQYF,TGTGCCAGCAGCTCCCAAGGGAGCAGGAGCACAGATACGCAGTATTTT
TRBV7-6,TRBJ2-2,few,TRBD2,CASSLSVAGGSAGELFF,TGTGCCAGCAGCTTATCTGTAGCGGGGGGAAGCGCCGGGGAGCTGTTTTTT
TRBV7-2,TRBJ2-1,NA,TRBD1,CASSSIGTGVENEQFF,TGTGCCAGCAGCTCTATCGGGACAGGGGTAGAAAATGAGCAGTTCTTC
TRBV12-3/TRBV12-4,TRBJ2-6,NA,NA,CASSLTLIAGANVLTF,TGTGCCAGCAGTTTGACTCTTATTGCTGGGGCCAACGTCCTGACTTTC
TRBV4-1,TRBJ1-2,many,NA,CASSQGQVAYGYTF,TGCGCCAGCAGCCAAGGACAGGTCGCCTATGGCTACACCTTC
TRBV20-1,TRBJ2-2,NA,NA,CSAHNAETANTGELFF,TGCAGTGCCCACAATGCAGAGACCGCGAACACCGGGGAGCTGTTTTTT
TRBV14,TRBJ2-2,NA,NA,CASSQVTGPYLSTGELFF,TGTGCCAGCAGCCAAGTGACAGGACCTTACCTGAGCACCGGGGAGCTGTTTTTT
TRBV5-1,TRBJ2-6,few,TRBD1,CASSPDVGQGDLGANVLTF,TGCGCCAGCAGCCCCGACGTAGGACAGGGGGACTTGGGGGCCAACGTCCTGACTTTC
TRBV2,TRBJ1-2,few,NA,CASIRMSGPYGYTF,TGTGCCAGCATTAGGATGTCCGGCCCCTATGGCTACACCTTC
TRBV11-3,TRBJ2-2,many,TRBD2,CASSPRGGANTGELFF,TGTGCCAGCAGTCCCCGCGGGGGGGCAAACACCGGGGAGCTGTTTTTT
TRBV12-3/TRBV12-4,TRBJ2-7,few,NA,CASSFGQYHEQYF,TGTGCCAGCTCCTTCGGACAGTACCACGAGCAGTACTTC
TRBV24-1,TRBJ2-1,NA,TRBD1,CATSDGDSYKEQFF,TGTGCCACCAGTGATGGGGACAGTTACAAAGAGCAGTTCTTC
TRBV11-3,TRBJ2-1,many,TRBD2,CASSSRLAGAPNEQFF,TGTGCCAGCAGCTCAAGACTAGCGGGGGCCCCAAATGAGCAGTTCTTC